A selection of T cell receptor beta chains follows, all from one sample in a study of OX40 agonist ivuxolimab in advanced cancers. Sequencing used immunoSEQ multiplex PCR; TCRdb keeps in-frame clones, though not all of them. The data show 60,000 to 85,000 clones, with 80% to 90% seen just once and approximately 0.54% held by the top ten. Sample: CD4+ or CD8+ T cells sorted from blood, taken in a trial of the OX40 agonist ivuxolimab. The receptors here all came from an adult with an advanced solid tumor such as melanoma, head and neck, liver or kidney cancer. Each CDR3 is given with its conserved first and last residue.

>TRBV5-1|TRBJ2-1
CASSSDDAGYNEQFF
>TRBV6-5|TRBJ1-2
CASSGDSGYTF
>TRBV4-1|TRBJ1-4
CASSQEYRGGTNEKLFF
>TRBV10-3|TRBJ2-3
CAIGGTQTPDTQYF
>TRBV30|TRBJ1-5
CAWRTGVNQPQHF
>TRBV4-1|TRBJ2-2
CASSLGQFLGELFF
>TRBV10-1|TRBJ2-7
CASSENLNEQYF
>TRBV27|TRBJ1-1
CASSQYLTGAGIAFF
>TRBV30|TRBJ1-6
CAWRELRNSPLHF
>TRBV5-8|TRBJ1-4
CASSVDTSTNEKLFF
>TRBV7-3|TRBJ2-5
CASSPNGDPRETQYF
>TRBV18|TRBJ2-7
CASSSGTLYEQYF
>TRBV27|TRBJ1-2
CASSLRMPQGYGYTF
>TRBV19|TRBJ2-4
CASSNVGAGGWKNIQYF
>TRBV4-1|TRBJ1-2
CASSQERVQGHGYTF
>TRBV10-2|TRBJ2-7
CASSLSRGYEQYF
>TRBV11-2|TRBJ1-3
CASSKQGATGNTIYF
>TRBV11-2|TRBJ1-6
CASSLRGPENSPLHF
>TRBV2|TRBJ1-5
CASRESGNQPQHF
>TRBV18|TRBJ1-4
CASSPGRAEKLFF